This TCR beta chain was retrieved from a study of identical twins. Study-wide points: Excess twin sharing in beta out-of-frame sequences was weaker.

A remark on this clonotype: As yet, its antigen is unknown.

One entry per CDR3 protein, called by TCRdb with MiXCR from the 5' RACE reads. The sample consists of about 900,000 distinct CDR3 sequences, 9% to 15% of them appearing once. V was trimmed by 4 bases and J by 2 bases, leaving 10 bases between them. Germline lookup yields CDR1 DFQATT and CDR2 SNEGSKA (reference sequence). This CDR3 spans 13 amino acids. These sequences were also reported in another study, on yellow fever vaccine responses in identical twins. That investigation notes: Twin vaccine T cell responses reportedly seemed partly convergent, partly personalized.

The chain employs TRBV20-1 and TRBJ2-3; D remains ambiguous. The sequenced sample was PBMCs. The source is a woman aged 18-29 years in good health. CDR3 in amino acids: CSATGIITDTQYF. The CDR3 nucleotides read TGCAGTGCTACTGGGATTATCACAGATACGCAGTATTTT.